A selection of T cell receptor beta chains follows, all from one sample in a study of T cell changes during pregnancy in multiple sclerosis. Sequencing used immunoSEQ multiplex PCR; TCRdb keeps in-frame clones, though not all of them. The sample has under 50,000 clones, over 80% seen once. The source material was CD8+ T cells from peripheral blood mononuclear cells, sampled before pregnancy. These TCRs come from a female donor with multiple sclerosis, enrolled in a pregnancy study. The CDR3 runs from the conserved cysteine through the conserved F or W. D genes are given only for firm matches. Size values are once, few and many counts, or a class for expanded clones, and some rows have none.

TRBD1	TRBJ1-1	.	TRBV9	TGTGCCAGCAGCGTAGAGGGGACAGGGAGGGTTGAAGCTTTCTTT	CASSVEGTGRVEAFF
TRBD1	TRBJ1-2	.	TRBV4-1	TGCGCCAGCAGCCAAGGTGGCAGGGGGCTTTTAGGCTACACCTTC	CASSQGGRGLLGYTF
.	TRBJ2-7	.	TRBV6-5	TGTGCCAGCAGTTTCGGGGGACAGTTAGGCGAGCAGTACTTC	CASSFGGQLGEQYF
TRBD2	TRBJ2-5	.	TRBV7-9	TGTGCCAGCAGCCCCTCCAGCGGGGGGCGACAAGAGACCCAGTACTTC	CASSPSSGGRQETQYF
TRBD1	TRBJ1-3	.	TRBV7-6	TGTGCCAGCAGCCTCGGACAGGGACCAGGAAACACCATATATTTT	CASSLGQGPGNTIYF
.	TRBJ2-2	.	TRBV7-8	TGTGCCAGCAGCTTAGTAGCGACGGGGGGGGAGCTGTTTTTT	CASSLVATGGELFF
.	TRBJ2-2	.	TRBV27	TGTGCCAGCAGTTTCACCAGGGCGGGAGGGGAGCTGTTTTTT	CASSFTRAGGELFF
TRBD2	TRBJ2-5	once	TRBV27	TGTGCCAGCAGTTTAAGGAAGGGACTAGCGGGAGGTTCAGAGACCCAGTACTTC	CASSLRKGLAGGSETQYF
.	TRBJ1-1	.	TRBV4-1	TGCGCCAGCAGCCAAGATCGTCAGGGTAGAGGAGCTGAAGCTTTCTTT	CASSQDRQGRGAEAFF
TRBD1	TRBJ1-5	.	TRBV27	TGTGCCAGCAGTGCGGACAGGGGCAATCAGCCCCAGCATTTT	CASSADRGNQPQHF
.	TRBJ1-5	.	TRBV4-1	TGCGCCAGCAGCCCCCGTCAGCGTACGAATCAGCCCCAGCATTTT	CASSPRQRTNQPQHF
.	TRBJ1-1	.	TRBV19	TGTGCCAGTACGGACAATCAAAGAGGCACTGAAGCTTTCTTT	CASTDNQRGTEAFF
TRBD2	TRBJ2-5	.	TRBV5-8	TGTGCCAGCAGCTTCGGACTAGCGGGAGGACGAGAGACCCAGTACTTC	CASSFGLAGGRETQYF
.	TRBJ1-5	.	TRBV27	TGTGCCAGTCCCGACGGGGGTCGGAGGAATCAGCCCCAGCATTTT	CASPDGGRRNQPQHF
.	TRBJ1-1	.	TRBV6-1	TGTGCCAGCAGGGGCAGCAAAGCTTTCTTT	CASRGSKAFF
.	TRBJ1-1	.	TRBV9	TGTGCCAGCGGAGAGATTATGAACACTGAAGCTTTCTTT	CASGEIMNTEAFF
.	TRBJ2-7	.	TRBV2	TGTGTCAGCAGTGTAGGAGGCTACGAGCAGTACTTC	CVSSVGGYEQYF
.	TRBJ2-1	once	TRBV27	TGTGCCAGCAGTTTATCAGGAGGGGGCCGGTACAATGAGCAGTTCTTC	CASSLSGGGRYNEQFF
.	TRBJ1-2	.	TRBV27	TGTGCCAGCAGACCCCGAGGGTTCGCTAACTATGGCTACACCTTC	CASRPRGFANYGYTF
.	TRBJ2-7	.	TRBV18	TGTGCCAGCTCACCACCCTCGAGCTACGAGCAGTACTTC	CASSPPSSYEQYF
.	TRBJ2-7	.	TRBV9	TGTGCCAGCAGCGTAGATTCCGGCGAGCAGTACTTC	CASSVDSGEQYF
.	TRBJ2-1	.	TRBV6-4	TGTGCCAGCAGCAAGGGGGACGGCGGCAATGAGCAGTTCTTC	CASSKGDGGNEQFF
.	TRBJ1-1	.	TRBV13	TGTGCCAGCAGCTCGGGACATAACACTGAAGCTTTCTTT	CASSSGHNTEAFF
.	TRBJ1-4	once	TRBV7-9	TGTGCCAGCAGCGCTGGGACACTAGCAACTAATGAAAAACTGTTTTTT	CASSAGTLATNEKLFF
TRBD2	TRBJ2-1	.	TRBV7-9	TGTGCCAGCAGTCCAACCCTAGCGGGAATTTACAATGAGCAGTTCTTC	CASSPTLAGIYNEQFF